What follows are 17 T cell receptor beta chains derived from one specimen sequenced in a study of response to subunit inactivated influenza vaccine. Each CDR3 protein gets one entry after TCRdb re-called the RT-PCR reads with MiXCR. Of about 500,000 distinct CDR3 sequences in the sample, approximately 15% were seen once. Sequenced material: CD4+ T cells sorted from PBMCs, taken roughly 24 months after vaccination. The receptors derive from a man aged 45 to 75 who received an inactivated influenza vaccine.

The table lists this clonotype with a count of one. The genes are TRBV4-3 and TRBJ1-1; perhaps TRBD1 as D (5 bases). The V gene lost 0 bases and the J gene lost 2 bases, with 13 bases spanning the gap. Germline-derived CDR1 and CDR2 are LGHNA and YSLEER. The CDR3 length is 16 residues. Written as DNA, the CDR3 is TGCGCCAGCAGCCAAGATCCCCCAGGGAGTAACACTGAAGCTTTCTTT. As protein: CASSQDPPGSNTEAFF.

This clonotype was recorded a few times. The V and J genes are TRBV20-1 and TRBJ1-5; no clear D gene. V was pared by 3 bases and J by 2 bases, with 8 bases between. Germline V gene sequence: CDR1 DFQATT, CDR2 SNEGSKA (reference sequence). The CDR3 length is 13 residues. For the CDR3, the DNA is TGCAGTGCTAGTACGGTAGGCAATCAGCCCCAGCATTTT. Its translation is CSASTVGNQPQHF.

This clonotype was observed a handful of times. The chain links TRBV29-1 to TRBJ1-1; TRBD1 aligns across 8 bases. CDR3 length: 12 amino acids. J lost 4 bases, V lost 7 bases, and 5 bases had no gene match. In germline, CDR1 is SQVTM, CDR2 ANQGSEA. In DNA, the CDR3 is TGCAGCGCCGGACAGGGAAGCACTGAAGCTTTCTTT. Its protein product is CSAGQGSTEAFF.

V gene TRBV11-2 combines with J gene TRBJ2-3; 10 nucleotides agree with TRBD2. The trim removed 7 bases at V and 1 base at J, leaving 5 bases unmatched. The CDR3 totals 15 residues. CDR1 is SGHAT and CDR2 is FQNNGV in the germline V gene. CDR3 DNA sequence: TGTGCCAGCAATCCGAGCGGGGGGGGCACAGATACGCAGTATTTT. Translating gives CASNPSGGGTDTQYF. Complete variable domain (other parts from reference TRBV11-2 and TRBJ2-3): EAGVAQSPRYKIIEKRQSVAFWCNPISGHATLYWYQQILGQGPKLLIQFQNNGVVDDSQLPKDRFSAERLKGVDSTLKIQPAKLEDSAVYLCASNPSGGGTDTQYFGPGTRLTVL.

This chain links TRBV5-1 with TRBJ2-1; TRBD1 might be the D (6 bases). CDR1 SGHRS and CDR2 YFSETQ come from the germline V gene. V dropped 5 bases and J dropped 0 bases, with 15 bases sitting between them. The CDR3 has 16 amino acids. The CDR3 protein is CASRWLQGSSYNEQFF. CDR3 bases: TGCGCCAGCAGGTGGTTACAGGGCAGCTCCTACAATGAGCAGTTCTTC.

The rearrangement links TRBV6-1 to TRBJ1-6; TRBD1 matches at 8 bases. The CDR3 sequence is 17 residues long. Germline CDR1 and CDR2: MNHNS and SASEGT. V lost 5 bases to trimming and J lost 3 bases; unmatched junction nucleotides: 9. CDR3 coding DNA: TGTGCCAGCAGTCGATCGACAGGGGAAGGCTATAATTCACCCCTCCACTTT. The encoded protein is CASSRSTGEGYNSPLHF.

This clonotype was observed a few times. The chain recombines TRBV12-3 or TRBV12-4 with TRBJ2-2; D not certain. V was pared by 1 base and J by 8 bases, with 8 bases between. This CDR3 spans 13 amino acids. Written as DNA, the CDR3 is TGTGCCAGCAGTTTAGATAATGTAGGGGAGCTGTTTTTT. Its translation is CASSLDNVGELFF.

The chain joins TRBV20-1 to TRBJ1-5; 12 nucleotides line up with TRBD1. Germline V gene sequence: CDR1 DFQATT, CDR2 SNEGSKA (reference sequence). The CDR3 loop spans 17 amino acids. V shed 2 bases and J 2 bases; nucleotides not matched to a gene: 7. The CDR3 DNA reads as TGCAGTGCTAGAAGGGGGACAGGGGGCGCTGGCAATCAGCCCCAGCATTTT. It translates to CSARRGTGGAGNQPQHF.

This clonotype occurred a few times. J is TRBJ2-2 and V is TRBV20-1; the D gene is possibly TRBD1 (5 bases). The ends were cut back, 3 bases at V and 6 bases at J, with 8 bases in the middle. Per the germline V gene, CDR1 is DFQATT and CDR2 is SNEGSKA (reference sequence). The CDR3 consists of 12 residues. The CDR3 here is CSASRGSGELFF. CDR3 in DNA: TGCAGTGCTAGTAGGGGTTCCGGGGAGCTGTTTTTT.

V and J are TRBV18 and TRBJ2-7, with 10 bases identical to TRBD2. This CDR3 contains 14 residues. Germline CDR1 is KGHSH and CDR2 is LQKENI. V lost 4 bases, J lost 6 bases, and 6 bases stayed unmatched. The CDR3 reads CASSREREGLEQYF. CDR3 bases: TGTGCCAGCTCACGAGAGCGGGAGGGCCTCGAGCAGTACTTC. Full variable domain (outside the CDR3, taken from reference TRBV18 and TRBJ2-7): NAGVMQNPRHLVRRRGQEARLRCSPMKGHSHVYWYRQLPEEGLKFMVYLQKENIIDESGMPKERFSAEFPKEGPSILRIQQVVRGDSAAYFCASSREREGLEQYFGPGTRLTVT.

A few counts support this clonotype. The V gene is TRBV3-1, the J gene TRBJ2-4; 7 nucleotides match TRBD2. With 1 base clipped from V and 5 bases from J, the junction kept 8 bases outside the gene matches. This CDR3 has 16 amino acids. Germline V gene lookup returns CDR1 LGHDT and CDR2 YNNKEL (reference sequence). The CDR3 DNA follows: TGTGCCAGCAGCCAAGGGTTCGTTCGGGGGGAAAACATTCAGTACTTC. The encoded protein is CASSQGFVRGENIQYF.

This clonotype was counted only a few times. The genes are TRBV15 and TRBJ2-1; 8 bases are shared with TRBD1. Germline V gene sequence: CDR1 LNHNV, CDR2 YYDKDF (reference sequence). V lost 0 bases, J lost 3 bases, and 7 bases stayed unmatched. The CDR3 covers 17 residues. This CDR3 reads CATSRDHVTGGYNEQFF. The CDR3 DNA is TGTGCCACCAGCAGAGATCATGTAACAGGGGGCTACAATGAGCAGTTCTTC.

The table lists this clonotype with a few counts. This chain joins TRBV12-3 or TRBV12-4 and TRBJ2-1; possibly TRBD2 for D (5 bases). The V gene lost 6 bases and the J gene lost 8 bases, with 11 bases spanning the gap. This CDR3 comprises 12 residues. The DNA of the CDR3 is TGTGCCAGCAGGGGGATCGGGGATGAGCAGTTCTTC. It encodes CASRGIGDEQFF.

About this clonotype itself: One end of the junction varies from germline; a read error may be responsible. The rearrangement joins TRBV20-1 to TRBJ1-2, with D uncertain. This CDR3 is 12 amino acids long. Germline CDR1 and CDR2: DFQATT and SNEGSKA (reference sequence). The CDR3 loop is CSAKSLNYGYIF. The CDR3 DNA is TGCAGTGCTAAAAGCCTTAACTATGGCTACATCTTC.

V gene TRBV5-1 combines with J gene TRBJ2-5; the D call may be TRBD1 or TRBD2 (6 bases each). The CDR3 runs to 13 residues. V was pared by 6 bases and J by 7 bases, with 16 bases between. Germline loops: CDR1 SGHRS, CDR2 YFSETQ. The CDR3 loop is CASTRRGQGTQYF. The CDR3 nucleotides are TGCGCCAGCACCCGACGGGGGCAGGGGACCCAGTACTTC.

The J gene is TRBJ2-5, the V gene TRBV9; unclear D gene. This CDR3 contains 14 residues. Germline assignment: CDR1 SGDLS and CDR2 YYNGEE. The V end lost 0 bases, the J end lost 4 bases, and 10 bases lay between the germline ends. CDR3 nucleotide sequence: TGTGCCAGCAGCGTAGCGGCAGAAGGAGAGACCCAGTACTTC. Its translation: CASSVAAEGETQYF. Drawing the rest from reference TRBV9 and TRBJ2-5, the complete variable domain is DSGVTQTPKHLITATGQRVTLRCSPRSGDLSVYWYQQSLDQGLQFLIQYYNGEERAKGNILERFSAQQFPDLHSELNLSSLELGDSALYFCASSVAAEGETQYFGPGTRLLVL.

This clonotype was counted at least ten times. This chain links TRBV13 with TRBJ2-4; 10 bases are a match to TRBD1. The CDR3 totals 15 residues. CDR1 and CDR2 from the germline V gene are PRHDT and FYEKMQ (reference sequence). The trim removed 5 bases at V and 7 bases at J, leaving 8 bases unmatched. The CDR3 here is CASSKLGTGVNIQYF. The CDR3 region has the DNA TGTGCCAGCAGCAAACTCGGGACAGGGGTGAACATTCAGTACTTC.